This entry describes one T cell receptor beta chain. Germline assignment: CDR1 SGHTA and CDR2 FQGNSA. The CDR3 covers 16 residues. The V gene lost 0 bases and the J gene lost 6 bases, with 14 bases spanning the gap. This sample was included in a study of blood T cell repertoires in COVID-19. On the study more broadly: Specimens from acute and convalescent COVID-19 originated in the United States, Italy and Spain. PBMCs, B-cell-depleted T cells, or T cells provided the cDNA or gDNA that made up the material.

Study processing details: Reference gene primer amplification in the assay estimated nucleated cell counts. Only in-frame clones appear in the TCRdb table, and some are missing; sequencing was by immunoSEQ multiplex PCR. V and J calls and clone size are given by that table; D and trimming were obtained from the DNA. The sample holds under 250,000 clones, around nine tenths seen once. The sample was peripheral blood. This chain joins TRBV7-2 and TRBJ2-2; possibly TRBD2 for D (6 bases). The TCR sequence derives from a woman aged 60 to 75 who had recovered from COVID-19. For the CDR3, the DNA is TGTGCCAGCAGCTTAGCAGCGGTAGCGGTGTCCGGGGAGCTGTTTTTT. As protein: CASSLAAVAVSGELFF.